These T cell receptor beta chains were read from a single sample in a study of blood T cell repertoires in COVID-19. Sequencing used immunoSEQ multiplex PCR; TCRdb keeps in-frame clones, though not all of them. The data contain about 50,000 clones, more than 90% of them singletons. Sequenced sample: peripheral blood. Source of these receptors: an elderly woman with acute or convalescent COVID-19. Both conserved end residues are part of each CDR3. A D gene is named only where the DNA matches it firmly. Clone size is not always given. Where it is, it says once, few, many or a class for expanded clones.

once,TRBV4-2,16,TRBJ2-7,TRBD2,TGTGCCAGCAGCCCACCCGGGACTAGCGGGAGCTACGAGCAGTACTTC,CASSPPGTSGSYEQYF
once,TRBV4-1,15,TRBJ2-1,TRBD2,TGCGCCAGCAGCCAAGGGTCAGCGGGAGGGCCTGAGCAGTTCTTC,CASSQGSAGGPEQFF
.,TRBV7-2,16,TRBJ1-2,TRBD1,TGTGCCAGCAGCCACTCGACAGGGTCAATGGGATATGGCTACACCTTC,CASSHSTGSMGYGYTF
.,TRBV28,10,TRBJ1-2,.,TGTGCCAGCGGGCCTGGTGGCTACACCTTC,CASGPGGYTF
.,TRBV7-2,14,TRBJ1-1,.,TGTGCCAGCAGCCCACAGGGTCGGAGCACTGAAGCTTTCTTT,CASSPQGRSTEAFF
.,TRBV10-3,13,TRBJ1-2,.,TGTGCCATCAGTCATGAGGGTTCCTATGGCTACACCTTC,CAISHEGSYGYTF
once,TRBV10-3,16,TRBJ1-1,TRBD1,TGTGCCATCAGTGAGTCGAGGGCAGGGGGGATCACTGAAGCTTTCTTT,CAISESRAGGITEAFF
.,TRBV25-1,14,TRBJ1-1,TRBD1,TGTGCCAGCAGAGACAGGGGTATGAACACTGAAGCTTTCTTT,CASRDRGMNTEAFF
.,TRBV10-3,13,TRBJ2-3,TRBD2,TGTGCCATCAGGACGACTAGCGGGAGGTCCCAGTATTTT,CAIRTTSGRSQYF
.,TRBV10-3,13,TRBJ1-1,.,TGTGCCATCAGTGAGGGCCTGAACACTGAAGCTTTCTTT,CAISEGLNTEAFF
.,TRBV19,15,TRBJ2-1,.,TGTGCCAGTAGTAGCCTTACGAGAGTTTCCAATGAGCAGTTCTTC,CASSSLTRVSNEQFF
.,TRBV6-2/TRBV6-3,15,TRBJ2-1,TRBD2,TGTGCCAGCAGTTACACTAGCGCCGAGGTAAATGAGCAGTTCTTC,CASSYTSAEVNEQFF
.,TRBV18,14,TRBJ1-1,TRBD1,TGTGCCAGCTCATTCGGGACAGAGAACACTGAAGCTTTCTTT,CASSFGTENTEAFF
.,TRBV12-3/TRBV12-4,12,TRBJ1-1,.,TGTGCCAGCAGTAGCGTCGGCGCTGGGGCTTTCTTT,CASSSVGAGAFF
.,TRBV29-1,15,TRBJ2-1,TRBD2,TGCAGCGTTGAAGGGACTAGCGGGACCCTGGGTGAGCAGTTCTTC,CSVEGTSGTLGEQFF
.,TRBV10-1,15,TRBJ2-7,TRBD1,TGCGCCTCCGGCAGTGTGGACAGGGACTCCTACGAGCAGTACTTC,CASGSVDRDSYEQYF
.,TRBV3-1/TRBV3-2,16,TRBJ1-4,.,TGTGCCAGCAGCCACTCACAGAACGGGGTGAACGAAAAACTGTTTTTT,CASSHSQNGVNEKLFF
.,TRBV3-1/TRBV3-2,17,TRBJ1-5,TRBD1,TGTGCCAGCAGCCAAGATACCGGGACAGGGAGCAATCAGCCCCAGCATTTT,CASSQDTGTGSNQPQHF
few,TRBV7-8,16,TRBJ1-5,.,TGTGCCAGCAGCCGCGACAATAACATACGCAATCAGCCCCAGCATTTT,CASSRDNNIRNQPQHF
once,TRBV24-1,15,TRBJ2-3,.,TGTGCCACCAGTGACCCTGATCTAGCGAGAGATACGCAGTATTTT,CATSDPDLARDTQYF
.,TRBV18,15,TRBJ1-4,.,TGTGCCAGCTCACCAAGCAACTCCCCTAATGAAAAACTGTTTTTT,CASSPSNSPNEKLFF
few,TRBV6-5,15,TRBJ1-3,.,TGTGCCAGCAGTCCAACCGGGGGACCAAGAAACACCATATATTTT,CASSPTGGPRNTIYF
.,TRBV7-2,16,TRBJ2-3,.,TGTGCCAGCAGTTCTCCCTCTCTTGCGCGCACAGATACGCAGTATTTT,CASSSPSLARTDTQYF
.,TRBV2,14,TRBJ2-5,.,TGTGCCAGCGGAAACCGGCAGGGCGAAGAGACCCAGTACTTC,CASGNRQGEETQYF
.,TRBV30,14,TRBJ2-3,.,TGTGCCTGGAGTATTAACAGTAACACAGATACGCAGTATTTT,CAWSINSNTDTQYF
.,TRBV4-2,16,TRBJ2-4,.,TGTGCCAGCAGCCAAGAGTCCGGGAAATCCAAAAACATTCAGTACTTC,CASSQESGKSKNIQYF
.,TRBV30,16,TRBJ1-4,TRBD1,TGTGCCTGGAGGGGCAATACAGGGGCGGCTTGGGAAAAACTGTTTTTT,CAWRGNTGAAWEKLFF
.,TRBV7-8,15,TRBJ2-7,TRBD2,TGTGCCAGCAGCCGCGGGACTAGCGGTTCCTACGAGCAGTACTTC,CASSRGTSGSYEQYF
.,TRBV24-1,13,TRBJ1-1,.,TGTGCCACCTCTGTAGGGGTGAACACTGAAGCTTTCTTT,CATSVGVNTEAFF